This is a list of T cell receptor beta chains from one sample in a study of blood T cell repertoires in COVID-19. Produced via immunoSEQ multiplex PCR; TCRdb's table is partial and in-frame only. This table holds approximately 300,000 clones, 80% to 90% found once. Material: PBMCs or T cells enriched from blood (not recorded which). The receptors here all came from a man younger than 40 who had recovered from COVID-19. Both conserved end residues are part of each CDR3. D genes are given only for firm matches. A clone size is listed for some rows: how often the clone was seen (once, few, many), or a class if it is expanded.

D gene	V gene	J gene	clone size	CDR3 DNA	CDR3 protein
-	TRBV14	TRBJ2-1	-	TGTGCCAGCAGCCAAGTCCCCGTCCCCTACAATGAGCAGTTCTTC	CASSQVPVPYNEQFF
-	TRBV5-4	TRBJ2-5	-	TGTGCCAGCAGCTTGGTCCGGGGAATCATCCAAGAGACCCAGTACTTC	CASSLVRGIIQETQYF
TRBD1	TRBV13	TRBJ2-2	once	TGTGCCAGCAGCCCGGCCACAGGGGGGACCGGGGAGCTGTTTTTT	CASSPATGGTGELFF
TRBD2	TRBV30	TRBJ2-3	-	TGTGCCTGGAGGCTAGCGGGAGCAACAGATACGCAGTATTTT	CAWRLAGATDTQYF
TRBD1	TRBV15	TRBJ2-2	-	TGTGCCACCAGCAGGGAGCGTGGGACAGGGAAAATAACCGGGGAGCTGTTTTTT	CATSRERGTGKITGELFF
-	TRBV5-4	TRBJ2-5	once	TGTGCCAGCACAATATGGGGCCGAGAGACCCAGTACTTC	CASTIWGRETQYF
TRBD1	TRBV10-2	TRBJ1-5	-	TGCGCCAGCAGCGAACAGGGGAATCAGCCCCAGCATTTT	CASSEQGNQPQHF
TRBD1	TRBV28	TRBJ2-3	once	TGTGCCAGCAGTGAGACAGGGGGGGCTAGCACAGATACGCAGTATTTT	CASSETGGASTDTQYF
TRBD2	TRBV4-1	TRBJ2-7	-	TGCGCCAGCAGCCAAGATCGGGGGGTCTCCTACGAGCAGTACTTC	CASSQDRGVSYEQYF
TRBD1	TRBV19	TRBJ1-5	-	TGTGCCAGTAGTGGGACCGGGACAGGGATATTAGCAATTCAGCCCCAGCATTTT	CASSGTGTGILAIQPQHF
TRBD1	TRBV7-9	TRBJ2-7	-	TGTGCCAGCAGCCCTTGGGACAGGAGCTCCTACGAGCAGTACTTC	CASSPWDRSSYEQYF
-	TRBV14	TRBJ1-2	once	TGTGCCAGCAGCCAAGTCGGCGGGAGCTACACCTTC	CASSQVGGSYTF
-	TRBV27	TRBJ2-7	-	TGTGCCAGCAGTTTGATCGCGGGTCGTTACGAGCAGTACTTC	CASSLIAGRYEQYF
-	TRBV28	TRBJ1-5	-	TGTGCCACAACAGGGAGCAATCAGCCCCAGCATTTT	CATTGSNQPQHF
-	TRBV6-5	TRBJ1-1	-	TGTGCCAGCGAAGGACAGCTCGACACTGAAGCTTTCTTT	CASEGQLDTEAFF
-	TRBV25-1	TRBJ2-1	once	TGTGCCAGCAGTGAATGGGCGGGGGAGCAGTTCTTC	CASSEWAGEQFF
-	TRBV4-1	TRBJ1-2	few	TGCGCCAGCAGCCAAGATGGGCACACCTCAGCCCCACCCTATGGCTACACCTTC	CASSQDGHTSAPPYGYTF
TRBD2	TRBV6-2/TRBV6-3	TRBJ2-1	-	TGTGCCAGCAGTTATTTGCCTAGCGGGGGGCCGCGGTACAATGAGCAGTTCTTC	CASSYLPSGGPRYNEQFF
TRBD1	TRBV7-9	TRBJ1-2	-	TGTGCCAGCAGCTTATCCTTCGACAGGGCCTATGGCTACACCTTC	CASSLSFDRAYGYTF
TRBD1	TRBV27	TRBJ2-5	-	TGTGCCAGCGCTCCCGGGGACAGCATAAAGACCCAGTACTTC	CASAPGDSIKTQYF
-	TRBV3-1/TRBV3-2	TRBJ1-2	-	TGTGCCAGCAGCCAAGATCCAGCAGGTTGGGGCTACACCTTC	CASSQDPAGWGYTF
TRBD1	TRBV6-5	TRBJ1-2	-	TGTGCCAGCAGTCCGCGGACAGGGATCTATGGCTACACCTTC	CASSPRTGIYGYTF
TRBD1	TRBV11-1	TRBJ2-3	-	TGTGCCAGCAGCTCCTCCGGGACAGGGCTAGCAGATACGCAGTATTTT	CASSSSGTGLADTQYF
TRBD2	TRBV11-3	TRBJ2-1	many	TGTGCCAGCAGCCCCGGACTAGCGGGGGCGAATGAGCAGTTCTTC	CASSPGLAGANEQFF
-	TRBV18	TRBJ2-2	-	TGTGCCAGCTCACCACCCACAAATTTCGCGAACACCGGGGAGCTGTTTTTT	CASSPPTNFANTGELFF
TRBD2	TRBV19	TRBJ2-7	-	TGTGCCAGTAGTACCCGGACTAGCGGAACCTACGAGCAGTACTTC	CASSTRTSGTYEQYF
TRBD2	TRBV14	TRBJ2-1	-	TGTGCCAGCAGCCAAGGGCTAGCGGGGGTGAGTGAGCAGTTCTTC	CASSQGLAGVSEQFF
TRBD2	TRBV6-1	TRBJ2-7	once	TGTGCCAGCAGTGAAACTAGCGGGAGGTTCTCCTACGAGCAGTACTTC	CASSETSGRFSYEQYF
-	TRBV15	TRBJ1-1	-	TGTGCCACCAGCAGAGATTCGTCAGGGAACACTGAAGCTTTCTTT	CATSRDSSGNTEAFF
-	TRBV7-8	TRBJ1-2	-	TGTGCCAGCAGCTTAGAGATGATTCTCAGGAGAGGGGGCTACACCTTC	CASSLEMILRRGGYTF
-	TRBV19	TRBJ1-1	-	TGTGCCAGTGCTTGGGGAGGCCTCACTGAAGCTTTCTTT	CASAWGGLTEAFF
TRBD1	TRBV29-1	TRBJ1-2	-	TGCAGTTCCCAGACAGGGGGAGTAGGTGGCTACACCTTC	CSSQTGGVGGYTF
-	TRBV5-6	TRBJ1-1	-	TGTGCCAGCAGCTTGCGTTACAGCCTTGAAGCTTTCTTT	CASSLRYSLEAFF
-	TRBV5-1	TRBJ2-3	-	TGCGCCAGCAGAGTACAGGTAACCAACACAGATACGCAGTATTTT	CASRVQVTNTDTQYF
TRBD2	TRBV29-1	TRBJ2-1	-	TGCAGCGTTGACGGAGACGGGACTAGCGGCTCCTACAATGAGCAGTTCTTC	CSVDGDGTSGSYNEQFF
-	TRBV11-2	TRBJ2-3	-	TGTGCCAGCAGCCTATGGACAGTTCCAGATACGCAGTATTTT	CASSLWTVPDTQYF
TRBD1	TRBV7-8	TRBJ1-1	few	TGTGCCAGCAGCCCGTGGACAGGAGGAACTGAAGCTTTCTTT	CASSPWTGGTEAFF
TRBD1	TRBV18	TRBJ1-1	-	TGTGCCAGCTCCCTTGACAGGGGGGAAGCTTTCTTT	CASSLDRGEAFF
-	TRBV27	TRBJ2-7	medium-sized	TGTGCCAGCAGTTTAATGGGCGGGGTGGGATCCGAGCAGTACTTC	CASSLMGGVGSEQYF
-	TRBV2	TRBJ1-3	-	TGTGCCAGCAGTGAAGCTGGACAGAGCTCTGGAAACACCATATATTTT	CASSEAGQSSGNTIYF
TRBD1	TRBV28	TRBJ1-2	-	TGTGCCAGCAGTTATGGACAGGGGGCTGGTGGCTACACCTTC	CASSYGQGAGGYTF
-	TRBV11-2	TRBJ2-2	-	TGTGCCAGCAGCTTAAGTCGGGAGTGGACCGGGGAGCTGTTTTTT	CASSLSREWTGELFF